This TCR beta chain was captured in a study of shared clonotypes between healthy human individuals. Splitting of CD4+ cells produced CD45RA+ naive and CD45RA-negative memory subsets. This clone was counted a single time. Its matching antigen is unknown. Every subset had its genomic DNA shared out evenly among several immunoSEQ plates. The assay was immunoSEQ multiplex PCR, and TCRdb's table has in-frame clones only and misses some. This sample has a few million clones, with approximately 93% found just once. V lost 7 bases and J lost 4, with 23 bases in between. The CDR3 covers 16 residues. In germline, CDR1 is LNHDA, CDR2 SQIVND (reference sequence). Study conclusions and caveats: Among non-shared clonotypes, generation probabilities were lower than among those shared by all four donors. Across subsets, estimated richness was generally greater for naive than for memory populations.

Sequencing used naive CD4+ T cells from PBMCs. Subset: CD45RA+ positively selected. The chain recombines TRBV19 with TRBJ2-7; tentative D call: TRBD1 (5 bases). The sequence was collected from a man between 18 and 35 years old in good health. Some clones in this sample may be carry-over from other donors' samples. The CDR3 DNA is TGTGCCAGTACCCCGCGGTCCAGGGCTACCCGTTACGAGCAGTACTTC. Translation: CASTPRSRATRYEQYF.